Detailed here is one T cell receptor (beta chain). Its antigen is not identified. This CDR3 is missing its conserved last phenylalanine or tryptophan, likely due to a read error. TCRdb re-derived calls from the reads in MiXCR, one entry per CDR3 protein. The data show around 530,000 distinct CDR3 sequences, more than 20% seen once. The data were taken from a study of T cell repertoires in cytomegalovirus infection. Across the study: Through public TCR beta signatures, both CMV infection and matching HLA type were indicated.

The CDR3 runs 12 residues. V lost 6 bases and J lost 2, with 6 bases in between. General study results and limits: Clonotypes of TCR beta that were HLA-C-restricted and CMV-specific dominated the ex vivo response. Cumulative frequency (of public TCR beta family members) identified carriers of CMV plus the relevant HLA.

V is TRBV12-3 or TRBV12-4 and J is TRBJ2-3; no clear D. The specimen was PBMCs. This TCR derives from a human donor in good health (CMV status not recorded). Some clones in this sample may be carry-over from other donors' samples. The CDR3 sequence: CASSRNTDTQYL. The DNA for the CDR3 is TGTGCCAGCAGCCGAAACACAGATACGCAGTATCTT.